The rows below give T cell receptor beta chains drawn from one sample of a study of radiation and T cells in renal cell carcinoma. Using immunoSEQ multiplex PCR, the repertoire was profiled, and TCRdb retains in-frame clones only, with some absent. The sample records about 150,000 clones, approximately 90% being singletons. Source: blood, taken from a patient whose treatment included radiotherapy and nephrectomy. The receptors derive from a woman aged 50 to 60 with renal cell carcinoma. The CDR3 runs from the conserved cysteine through the conserved F or W.

TRBJ1-2 | TRBV19 | CASSNRGPPYGYTF
TRBJ2-7 | TRBV9 | CASSVVGTGETEQYF
TRBJ1-2 | TRBV2 | CASREGGRGGYTF
TRBJ1-1 | TRBV7-2 | CASSLQPGGVNTEAFF
TRBJ1-1 | TRBV5-1 | CASSLETEAFF
TRBJ1-1 | TRBV28 | CASSINTEAFF
TRBJ1-2 | TRBV19 | CARGRILLRGYTF
TRBJ2-7 | TRBV7-2 | CASSFRSTASSSYEQYF
TRBJ1-6 | TRBV11-3 | CASSLGGGSPLHF
TRBJ1-5 | TRBV6-1 | CASSEGGTRNQPQHF
TRBJ2-2 | TRBV5-1 | CASTPRVGEGTGELFF
TRBJ1-2 | TRBV6-1 | CASSVRTANYGYTF
TRBJ1-2 | TRBV5-1 | CASSIENRGSSYTF
TRBJ2-7 | TRBV6-6 | CASSRDKRGPYEQYF
TRBJ2-1 | TRBV9 | CASGVSHYLNEQFF
TRBJ2-2 | TRBV7-3 | CASSQYVGGEFTGELFF
TRBJ1-1 | TRBV15 | CATSSHTNTEAFF
TRBJ2-5 | TRBV9 | CASSPRGETQYF
TRBJ2-5 | TRBV7-2 | CASSPSGGRETQYF
TRBJ1-2 | TRBV6-6 | CASSSGQGPDTF
TRBJ2-2 | TRBV2 | CASRGTSGARTGELFF
TRBJ2-3 | TRBV5-8 | CASLRRGSTDTQYF